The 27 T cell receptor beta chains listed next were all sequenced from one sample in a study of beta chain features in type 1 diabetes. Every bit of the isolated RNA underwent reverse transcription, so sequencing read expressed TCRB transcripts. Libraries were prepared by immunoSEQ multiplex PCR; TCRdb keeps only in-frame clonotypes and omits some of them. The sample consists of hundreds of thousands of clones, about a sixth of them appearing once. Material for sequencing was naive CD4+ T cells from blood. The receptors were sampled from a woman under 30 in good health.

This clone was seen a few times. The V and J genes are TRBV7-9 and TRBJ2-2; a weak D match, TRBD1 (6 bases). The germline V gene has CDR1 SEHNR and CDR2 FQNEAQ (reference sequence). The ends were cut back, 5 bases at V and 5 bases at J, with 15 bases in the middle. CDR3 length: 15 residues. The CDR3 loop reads CASSKNRERTGELFF. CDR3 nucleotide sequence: TGTGCCAGCAGCAAGAACAGGGAGAGGACCGGGGAGCTGTTTTTT. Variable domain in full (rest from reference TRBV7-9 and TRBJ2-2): DTGVSQNPRHKITKRGQNVTFRCDPISEHNRLYWYRQTLGQGPEFLTYFQNEAQLEKSRLLSDRFSAERPKGSFSTLEIQRTEQGDSAMYLCASSKNRERTGELFFGEGSRLTVL.

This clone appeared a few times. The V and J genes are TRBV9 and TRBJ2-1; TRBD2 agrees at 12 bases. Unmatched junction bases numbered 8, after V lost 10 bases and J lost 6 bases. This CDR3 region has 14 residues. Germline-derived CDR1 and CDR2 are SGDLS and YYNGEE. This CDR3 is CAPSGRAAFNEQFF. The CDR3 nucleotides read TGTGCCCCTAGCGGGAGGGCCGCATTCAATGAGCAGTTCTTC.

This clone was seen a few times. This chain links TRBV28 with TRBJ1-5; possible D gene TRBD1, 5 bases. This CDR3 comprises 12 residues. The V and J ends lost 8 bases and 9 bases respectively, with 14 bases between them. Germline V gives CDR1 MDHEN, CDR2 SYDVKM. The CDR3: CASDSQGGPQHF. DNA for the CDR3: TGTGCCAGCGACTCCCAGGGAGGGCCCCAGCATTTT.

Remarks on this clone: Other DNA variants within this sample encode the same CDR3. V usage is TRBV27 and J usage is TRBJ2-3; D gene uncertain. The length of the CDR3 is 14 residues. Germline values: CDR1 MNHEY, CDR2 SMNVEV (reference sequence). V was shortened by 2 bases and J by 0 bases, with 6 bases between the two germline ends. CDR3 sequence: CASSLLASTDTQYF. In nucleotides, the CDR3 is TGTGCCAGCAGTTTACTTGCCAGCACAGATACGCAGTATTTT.

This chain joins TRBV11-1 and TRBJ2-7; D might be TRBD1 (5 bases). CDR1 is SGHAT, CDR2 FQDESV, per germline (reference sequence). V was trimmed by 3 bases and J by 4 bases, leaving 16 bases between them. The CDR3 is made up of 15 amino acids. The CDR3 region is CASSFLPRQSYEQYF. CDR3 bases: TGTGCCAGCAGCTTTCTTCCGAGACAGAGTTACGAGCAGTACTTC.

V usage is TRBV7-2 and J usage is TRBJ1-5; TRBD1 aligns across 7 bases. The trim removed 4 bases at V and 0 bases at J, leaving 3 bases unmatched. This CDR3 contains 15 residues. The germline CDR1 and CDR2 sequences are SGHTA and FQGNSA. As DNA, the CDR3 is TGTGCCAGCAGCTACGACAGGGTTAGCAATCAGCCCCAGCATTTT. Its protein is CASSYDRVSNQPQHF.

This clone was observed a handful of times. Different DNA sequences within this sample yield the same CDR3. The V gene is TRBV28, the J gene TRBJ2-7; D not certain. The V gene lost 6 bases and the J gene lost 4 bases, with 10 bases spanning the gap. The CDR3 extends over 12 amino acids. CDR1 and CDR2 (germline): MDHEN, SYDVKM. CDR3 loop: CASSPGVYEQYF. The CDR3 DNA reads TGTGCCAGCAGCCCCGGCGTTTACGAGCAGTACTTC.

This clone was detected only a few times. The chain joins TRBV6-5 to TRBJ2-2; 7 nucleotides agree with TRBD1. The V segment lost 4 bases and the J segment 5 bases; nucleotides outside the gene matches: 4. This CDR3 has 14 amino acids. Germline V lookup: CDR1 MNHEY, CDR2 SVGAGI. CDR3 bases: TGTGCCAGCAGTTGGACAGGTGTAACCGGGGAGCTGTTTTTT. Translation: CASSWTGVTGELFF.

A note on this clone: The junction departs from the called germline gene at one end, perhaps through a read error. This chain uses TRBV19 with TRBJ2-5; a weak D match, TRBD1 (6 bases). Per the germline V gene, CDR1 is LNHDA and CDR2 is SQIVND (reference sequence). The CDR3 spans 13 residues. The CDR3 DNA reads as TGTGCCAGTAGCATAACAGGGTCAGAGGCCCAGTACTTC. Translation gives CASSITGSEAQYF.

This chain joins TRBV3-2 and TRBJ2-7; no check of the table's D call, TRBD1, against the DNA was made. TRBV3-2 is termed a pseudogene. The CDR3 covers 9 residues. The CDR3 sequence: CASSQRGIF. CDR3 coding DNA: TGTGCCAGCAGCCAAAGGGGAATCTTC.

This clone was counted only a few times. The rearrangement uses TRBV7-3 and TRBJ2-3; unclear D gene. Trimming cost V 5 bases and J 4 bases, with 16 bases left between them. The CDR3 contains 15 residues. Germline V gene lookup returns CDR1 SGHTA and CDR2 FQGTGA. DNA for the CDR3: TGTGCCAGCAGCCCCTCTAGGGTTTGGGCAGATACGCAGTATTTT. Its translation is CASSPSRVWADTQYF.

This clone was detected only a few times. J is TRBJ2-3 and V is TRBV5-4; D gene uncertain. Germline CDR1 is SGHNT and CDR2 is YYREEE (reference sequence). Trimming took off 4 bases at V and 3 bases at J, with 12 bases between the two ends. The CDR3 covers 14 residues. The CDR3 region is CASSGKTSTDTQYF. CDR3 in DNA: TGTGCCAGCAGCGGAAAGACCAGTACAGATACGCAGTATTTT.

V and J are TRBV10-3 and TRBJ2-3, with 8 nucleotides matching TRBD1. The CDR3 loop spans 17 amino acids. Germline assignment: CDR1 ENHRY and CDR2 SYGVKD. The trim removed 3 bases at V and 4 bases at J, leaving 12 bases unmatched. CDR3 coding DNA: TGTGCCATCAGTGATGACCCAGGGGGCGGTGGCGCAGATACGCAGTATTTT. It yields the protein CAISDDPGGGGADTQYF.

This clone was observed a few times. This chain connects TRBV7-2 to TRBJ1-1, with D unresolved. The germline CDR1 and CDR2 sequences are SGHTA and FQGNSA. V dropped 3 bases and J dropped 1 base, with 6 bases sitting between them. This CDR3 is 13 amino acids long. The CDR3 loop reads CASSFVQNTEAFF. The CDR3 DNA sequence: TGTGCCAGCAGCTTTGTACAGAACACTGAAGCTTTCTTT.

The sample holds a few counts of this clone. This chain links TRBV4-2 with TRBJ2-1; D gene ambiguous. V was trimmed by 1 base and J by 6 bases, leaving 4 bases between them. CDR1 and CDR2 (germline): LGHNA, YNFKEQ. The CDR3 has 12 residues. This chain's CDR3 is CASSQVSNEQFF. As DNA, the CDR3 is TGTGCCAGCAGCCAAGTAAGCAATGAGCAGTTCTTC.

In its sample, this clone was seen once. In DNA, the CDR3 is TGTGCCAGCGGGATGGGACAGCGAAGTGCCGAGCAGTACTTC. The encoded protein is CASGMGQRSAEQYF. V and J are TRBV28 and TRBJ2-7, with TRBD1 matching over 7 bases. V dropped 8 bases and J dropped 6; count of bases not matched to a gene: 13. Germline CDR1 reads MDHEN; CDR2 reads SYDVKM. There are 14 residues in the CDR3.

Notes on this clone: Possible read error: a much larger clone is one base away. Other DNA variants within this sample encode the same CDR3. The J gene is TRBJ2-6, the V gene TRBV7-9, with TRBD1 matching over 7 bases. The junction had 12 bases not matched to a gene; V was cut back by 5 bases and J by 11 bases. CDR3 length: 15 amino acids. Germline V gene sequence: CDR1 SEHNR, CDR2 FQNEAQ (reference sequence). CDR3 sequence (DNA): TGTGCCAGCAGCGAACCGGGACAGTTCCCGTACGTCCTGACTTTC. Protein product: CASSEPGQFPYVLTF.

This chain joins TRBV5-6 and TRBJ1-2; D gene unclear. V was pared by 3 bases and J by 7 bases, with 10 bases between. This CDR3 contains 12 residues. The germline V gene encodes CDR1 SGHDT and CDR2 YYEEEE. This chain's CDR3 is CASSSPGVGYTF. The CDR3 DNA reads TGTGCCAGCAGCTCCCCCGGGGTTGGCTACACCTTC.

The CDR3 spells CASRSLRANTGELFF. CDR3 bases: TGTGCCAGCCGTTCCTTGCGGGCGAACACCGGGGAGCTGTTTTTT. The chain joins TRBV11-2 to TRBJ2-2, with D maybe TRBD2 (5 bases). The CDR3 spans 15 residues. The germline gives CDR1 SGHAT, CDR2 FQNNGV. V was shortened by 8 bases and J by 0 bases, with 13 bases between the two germline ends.

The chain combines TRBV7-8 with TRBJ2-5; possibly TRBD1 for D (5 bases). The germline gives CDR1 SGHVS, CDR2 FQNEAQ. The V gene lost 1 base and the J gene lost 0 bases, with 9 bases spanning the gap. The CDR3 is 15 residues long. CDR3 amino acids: CASSLGQTHQETQYF. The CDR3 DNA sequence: TGTGCCAGCAGCTTAGGACAGACACACCAAGAGACCCAGTACTTC.

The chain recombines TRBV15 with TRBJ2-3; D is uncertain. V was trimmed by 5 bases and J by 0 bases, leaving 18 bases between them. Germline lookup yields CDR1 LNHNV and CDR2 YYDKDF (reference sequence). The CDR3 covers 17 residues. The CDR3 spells CATSGRVFADSTDTQYF. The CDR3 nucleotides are TGTGCCACCAGCGGCCGGGTCTTTGCGGATAGCACAGATACGCAGTATTTT. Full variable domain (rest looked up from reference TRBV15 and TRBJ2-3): DAMVIQNPRYQVTQFGKPVTLSCSQTLNHNVMYWYQQKSSQAPKLLFHYYDKDFNNEADTPDNFQSRRPNTSFCFLDIRSPGLGDTAMYLCATSGRVFADSTDTQYFGPGTRLTVL.

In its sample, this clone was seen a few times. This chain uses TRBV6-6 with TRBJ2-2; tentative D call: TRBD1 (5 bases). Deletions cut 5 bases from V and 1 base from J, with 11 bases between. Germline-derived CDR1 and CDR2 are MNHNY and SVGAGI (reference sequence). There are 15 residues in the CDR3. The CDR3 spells CASSDAGLNTGELFF. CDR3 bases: TGTGCCAGCAGTGACGCAGGGCTGAACACCGGGGAGCTGTTTTTT.

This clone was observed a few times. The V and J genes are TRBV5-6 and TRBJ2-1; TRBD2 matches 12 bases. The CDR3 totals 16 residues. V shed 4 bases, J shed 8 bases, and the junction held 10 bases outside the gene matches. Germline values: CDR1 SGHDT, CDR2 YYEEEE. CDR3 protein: CASSRRLTSGSDEQFF. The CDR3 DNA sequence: TGTGCCAGCAGCCGCCGATTGACTAGCGGGAGTGATGAGCAGTTCTTC. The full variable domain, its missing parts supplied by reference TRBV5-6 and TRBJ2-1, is DAGVTQSPTHLIKTRGQQVTLRCSPKSGHDTVSWYQQALGQGPQFIFQYYEEEERQRGNFPDRFSGHQFPNYSSELNVNALLLGDSALYLCASSRRLTSGSDEQFFGPGTRLTVL.

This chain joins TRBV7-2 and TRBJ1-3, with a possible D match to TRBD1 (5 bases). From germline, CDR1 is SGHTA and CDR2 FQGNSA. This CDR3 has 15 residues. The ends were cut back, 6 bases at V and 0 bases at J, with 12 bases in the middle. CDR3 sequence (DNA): TGTGCCAGCAGAAAGACAGCCAACTCTGGAAACACCATATATTTT. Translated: CASRKTANSGNTIYF.

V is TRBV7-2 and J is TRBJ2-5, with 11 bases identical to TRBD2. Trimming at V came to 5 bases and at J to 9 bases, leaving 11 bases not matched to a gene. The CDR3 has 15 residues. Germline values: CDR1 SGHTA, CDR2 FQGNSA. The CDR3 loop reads CASSRGLAEKSAQYF. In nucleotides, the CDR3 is TGTGCCAGCAGCCGGGGACTAGCGGAGAAATCGGCCCAGTACTTC.

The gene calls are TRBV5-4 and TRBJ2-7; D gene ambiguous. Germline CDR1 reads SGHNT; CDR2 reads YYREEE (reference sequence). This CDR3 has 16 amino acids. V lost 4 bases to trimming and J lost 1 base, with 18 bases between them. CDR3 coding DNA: TGTGCCAGCAGCCTTTCTATAGGCGATGGATCCTACGAGCAGTACTTC. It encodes CASSLSIGDGSYEQYF.

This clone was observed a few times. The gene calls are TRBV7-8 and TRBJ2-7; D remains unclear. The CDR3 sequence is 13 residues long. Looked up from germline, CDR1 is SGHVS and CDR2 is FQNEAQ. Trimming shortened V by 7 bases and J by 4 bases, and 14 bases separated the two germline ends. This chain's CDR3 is CASTPGRRYEQYF. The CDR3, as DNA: TGTGCCAGCACCCCTGGACGGAGATACGAGCAGTACTTC.